This passage covers 31 T cell receptor beta chains from one sample sequenced in a study of T cell clones after liver transplantation. The table came from immunoSEQ multiplex PCR; TCRdb's copy has only in-frame clones and leaves some out. The table has around 13,000 clones, roughly 74% seen once. This specimen consisted of CD8+ T cells from blood, obtained at the 22-month timepoint. These receptors came from a human patient who received a liver transplant. Some T cells may be the graft donor's.

This clone was observed many times. The chain has TRBV27 and TRBJ2-7; D uncertain. The V gene lost 11 bases and the J gene lost 3 bases, with 11 bases spanning the gap. This CDR3 has 11 amino acids. CDR1 and CDR2 from the germline V gene are MNHEY and SMNVEV (reference sequence). Written as DNA, the CDR3 is TGTGCCTGTGGATCTGACTACGAGCAGTACTTC. It yields the protein CACGSDYEQYF.

This clone showed up just a few times. V and J are TRBV4-3 and TRBJ1-1; D unclear. The CDR3 contains 15 residues. Germline V CDR1 and CDR2: LGHNA, YSLEER. V lost 6 bases, J lost 1 base, and 15 bases lay in between. The CDR3 DNA follows: TGCGCCAGCAGTCAAAGCCGGGCGAGGAACACTGAAGCTTTCTTT. Residues: CASSQSRARNTEAFF.

This chain joins TRBV5-1 and TRBJ2-7; the D gene is possibly TRBD1 (6 bases). Deletions cut 8 bases from V and 0 bases from J, with 18 bases between. CDR3 length equals 15 residues. Germline V lookup: CDR1 SGHRS, CDR2 YFSETQ. Written as DNA, the CDR3 is TGCGCCAGACTCCCGGACAGCCTGAGCTCCTACGAGCAGTACTTC. It yields the protein CARLPDSLSSYEQYF.

The sample holds a few counts of this clone. This chain uses TRBV7-9 with TRBJ1-2, with unresolved D. This CDR3 comprises 19 residues. The V and J ends lost 0 bases and 0 bases respectively, with 20 bases between them. Germline V gene lookup returns CDR1 SEHNR and CDR2 FQNEAQ (reference sequence). The CDR3 protein is CASSLAPPLAEFANYGYTF. CDR3 coding DNA: TGTGCCAGCAGCTTAGCACCCCCACTTGCCGAATTTGCTAACTATGGCTACACCTTC.

The chain has TRBV27 and TRBJ1-4; D uncertain. The V and J ends lost 0 bases and 2 bases respectively, with 7 bases between them. From germline, CDR1 is MNHEY and CDR2 SMNVEV (reference sequence). The length of the CDR3 is 15 residues. CDR3 coding DNA: TGTGCCAGCAGTTTATCCAGCTGGACTAATGAAAAACTGTTTTTT. Its protein product is CASSLSSWTNEKLFF.

This clone came up once. This chain connects TRBV11-2 to TRBJ1-3, with TRBD1 matching 7 bases. From germline, CDR1 is SGHAT and CDR2 FQNNGV. Unmatched junction bases numbered 5, after V lost 2 bases and J lost 7 bases. The CDR3 covers 14 residues. The CDR3 region is CASSLSGTANTIYF. CDR3 bases: TGTGCCAGCAGCTTATCCGGGACAGCTAACACCATATATTTT. Filled out from reference TRBV11-2 and TRBJ1-3, the complete variable domain reads EAGVAQSPRYKIIEKRQSVAFWCNPISGHATLYWYQQILGQGPKLLIQFQNNGVVDDSQLPKDRFSAERLKGVDSTLKIQPAKLEDSAVYLCASSLSGTANTIYFGEGSWLTVV.

The chain is built from TRBV9 and TRBJ2-3; 8 nucleotides match TRBD2. The CDR3 is 16 residues long. Germline CDR1 SGDLS, CDR2 YYNGEE. V lost 0 bases to trimming and J lost 4 bases; unmatched junction nucleotides: 7. The CDR3 bases are TGTGCCAGCAGCGTAGAAAGAGCGGGAGCGGCAGATACGCAGTATTTT. This codes for CASSVERAGAADTQYF.

This clone has a handful of counts. The V gene is TRBV4-2, the J gene TRBJ2-2; D call uncertain. The CDR3 spans 13 residues. The germline V and J ends were trimmed by 6 bases and 5 bases, with 10 bases remaining between them. The germline V gene encodes CDR1 LGHNA and CDR2 YNFKEQ. This CDR3 is CASSLTSTGELFF. DNA for the CDR3: TGTGCCAGCAGTTTAACGTCTACCGGGGAGCTGTTTTTT.

The V and J genes are TRBV6-6 and TRBJ2-5; D not resolved. Germline loops: CDR1 MNHNY, CDR2 SVGAGI (reference sequence). This CDR3 spans 11 amino acids. The V gene lost 1 base and the J gene lost 7 bases, with 4 bases spanning the gap. CDR3 residues: CASSYWATQYF. CDR3 in DNA: TGTGCCAGCAGTTACTGGGCGACCCAGTACTTC.

This clone was found once. J is TRBJ1-3 and V is TRBV6-5; D gene uncertain. V lost 0 bases and J lost 3, with 6 bases in between. This CDR3 region has 14 residues. CDR1 and CDR2 (germline): MNHEY, SVGAGI. CDR3 sequence: CASSYSDRGNTIYF. The CDR3 nucleotides are TGTGCCAGCAGTTACTCGGACCGTGGAAACACCATATATTTT.

Here the CDR3 DNA reads TGTGCCTGCATGGATACCGGGACAGGGGTTTGGGAGCAGTACTTC. Amino acid sequence: CACMDTGTGVWEQYF. The chain couples TRBV28 to TRBJ2-7; 10 positions agree with TRBD1. The CDR3 totals 15 residues. Germline V CDR1 and CDR2: MDHEN, SYDVKM. Trimming at V came to 11 bases and at J to 7 bases, leaving 17 bases not matched to a gene.

V and J are TRBV29-1 and TRBJ1-2, with D tentatively TRBD1 (5 bases). Trimming left V 3 bases short and J 7 bases short, with 9 bases between. Germline CDR1 reads SQVTM; CDR2 reads ANQGSEA. The CDR3 covers 11 residues. The CDR3 DNA sequence: TGCAGCGTTGAGGGGGGTCCTGGCTACACCTTC. This codes for CSVEGGPGYTF. Combining the CDR3 with reference TRBV29-1 and TRBJ1-2 gives the whole variable domain SAVISQKPSRDICQRGTSLTIQCQVDSQVTMMFWYRQQPGQSLTLIATANQGSEATYESGFVIDKFPISRPNLTFSTLTVSNMSPEDSSIYLCSVEGGPGYTFGSGTRLTVV.

The chain recombines TRBV10-3 with TRBJ2-5, with TRBD1 identical over 7 bases. Per germline, CDR1 ENHRY and CDR2 SYGVKD. V dropped 6 bases and J dropped 4; count of bases not matched to a gene: 11. The CDR3 length is 15 residues. CDR3 loop: CAISAYQGQRETQYF. CDR3 nucleotide sequence: TGTGCCATCAGCGCCTACCAGGGACAGCGAGAGACCCAGTACTTC.

V gene TRBV18 combines with J gene TRBJ2-7, with a possible D match to TRBD2 (5 bases). This CDR3 comprises 12 residues. The V end was cut by 3 bases, the J end by 2 bases, with 5 bases between. Germline CDR1 and CDR2: KGHSH and LQKENI. The CDR3 sequence: CASSPGTYEQYF. The CDR3, as DNA: TGTGCCAGCTCACCCGGGACCTACGAGCAGTACTTC.

This sequence joins TRBV4-1 and TRBJ2-1; D gene ambiguous. The CDR3 has 15 residues. Trimming removed 0 bases at V and 4 bases at J, with 10 bases between. Germline V gene lookup returns CDR1 MGHRA and CDR2 YSYEKL. CDR3 nucleotides: TGCGCCAGCAGCCAAGAGTTCAGGCCGTACAATGAGCAGTTCTTC. It is translated as CASSQEFRPYNEQFF.

This clone was observed a handful of times. The genes are TRBV5-5 and TRBJ1-4; D is unclear. Deletions cut 0 bases from V and 8 bases from J, with 14 bases between. Per the germline V gene, CDR1 is SGHKS and CDR2 is YYEKEE (reference sequence). CDR3 length equals 15 residues. CDR3 amino acids: CASSLGAAVREKLFF. The CDR3 nucleotides read TGTGCCAGCAGCTTGGGGGCAGCGGTTCGGGAAAAACTGTTTTTT.

This clone was observed once. Different DNA sequences within this sample yield the same CDR3. V is TRBV29-1 and J is TRBJ2-7; D uncertain. V shed 7 bases and J shed 6 bases, with 13 bases lying between them. Per the germline V gene, CDR1 is SQVTM and CDR2 is ANQGSEA. This CDR3 has 11 residues. CDR3 DNA sequence: TGCAGCGCCCAAGTTCCCGGCGAGCAGTACTTC. It codes for CSAQVPGEQYF.

The V call is TRBV11-2, the J call TRBJ2-2, with D perhaps matching TRBD1 or TRBD2 (6 bases each). V gave up 5 bases and J gave up 4 bases, with 14 bases separating them. Germline V gene data show CDR1 as SGHAT and CDR2 as FQNNGV. The CDR3 covers 15 residues. CDR3 sequence reads: CASSLLGGGTGELFF. In nucleotides, the CDR3 is TGTGCCAGCAGCCTTTTGGGGGGCGGCACCGGGGAGCTGTTTTTT.

The V and J genes are TRBV15 and TRBJ2-7, with 8 bases aligning to TRBD1. Germline loops: CDR1 LNHNV, CDR2 YYDKDF (reference sequence). The J segment lost 5 bases and the V segment lost 1 base, leaving 10 bases of the junction unmatched. The length of the CDR3 is 16 residues. CDR3 in amino acids: CATSRGGTGNLHEQYF. As DNA, the CDR3 is TGTGCCACCAGCAGAGGAGGGACAGGTAATCTCCACGAGCAGTACTTC.

This clone has more than one count but fewer than ten. The V and J genes are TRBV19 and TRBJ1-5; tentative D call: TRBD1 (6 bases). V shed 5 bases and J shed 7 bases, with 15 bases lying between them. The CDR3 spans 14 residues. Germline-derived CDR1 and CDR2 are LNHDA and SQIVND (reference sequence). The CDR3 DNA sequence: TGTGCCAGTAGTGTACAGGGAATGGGGCAGCCCCAGCATTTT. Translated: CASSVQGMGQPQHF.

The genes are TRBV5-1 and TRBJ2-7; D may be TRBD1 or TRBD2 (5 bases each). Germline V lookup: CDR1 SGHRS, CDR2 YFSETQ. The CDR3 contains 14 residues. V gave up 5 bases and J gave up 4 bases, with 16 bases separating them. For the CDR3, the DNA is TGCGCCAGCAGGCCGGAAACCAGGGAGTACGAGCAGTACTTC. It encodes CASRPETREYEQYF.

The chain has TRBV27 and TRBJ1-5, with D uncertain. This CDR3 comprises 16 residues. The V and J ends lost 2 bases and 1 base respectively, with 12 bases between them. CDR1 and CDR2 (germline): MNHEY, SMNVEV (reference sequence). CDR3 in DNA: TGTGCCAGCAGTTTAGGACCGTCACCCAGCAATCAGCCCCAGCATTTT. This gives the protein CASSLGPSPSNQPQHF.

J is TRBJ1-2 and V is TRBV4-3, with D uncertain. From germline, CDR1 is LGHNA and CDR2 YSLEER. CDR3 size: 14 residues. V lost 0 bases to trimming and J lost 0 bases, with 5 bases between them. The CDR3 nucleotides read TGCGCCAGCAGCCAAGACAGGACTAACTATGGCTACACCTTC. This codes for CASSQDRTNYGYTF.

CDR3 in amino acids: CASSVQGVVTGELFF. The CDR3 DNA sequence: TGTGCCAGCAGCGTGCAGGGAGTCGTCACCGGGGAGCTGTTTTTT. The chain links TRBV9 to TRBJ2-2; D tentatively reads TRBD1 or TRBD2 (5 bases each). V was clipped by 2 bases and J by 4 bases, with 12 bases between them. The length of the CDR3 is 15 residues. Germline CDR1 is SGDLS and CDR2 is YYNGEE. The variable domain in full, completed from reference TRBV9 and TRBJ2-2, reads DSGVTQTPKHLITATGQRVTLRCSPRSGDLSVYWYQQSLDQGLQFLIQYYNGEERAKGNILERFSAQQFPDLHSELNLSSLELGDSALYFCASSVQGVVTGELFFGEGSRLTVL.

The rearrangement links TRBV9 to TRBJ1-4, with a possible D match to TRBD1 (6 bases). CDR3 size: 16 residues. Deletions cut 0 bases from V and 7 bases from J, with 16 bases between. CDR1 is SGDLS, CDR2 YYNGEE, per germline. The CDR3 nucleotides read TGTGCCAGCAGCGTAGTGGAGGCCAGGGGAGGTGAAAAACTGTTTTTT. This gives the protein CASSVVEARGGEKLFF.

This rearrangement joins TRBV6-4 to TRBJ2-1; D call uncertain. V dropped 5 bases and J dropped 8 bases, with 7 bases sitting between them. Germline lookup yields CDR1 MRHNA and CDR2 SNTAGT. The CDR3 contains 11 residues. CDR3 coding DNA: TGTGCCAGCAGTTACCCGGATGAGCAGTTCTTC. Its protein product is CASSYPDEQFF.

This sequence joins TRBV7-3 and TRBJ2-3; 7 bases match TRBD2. The CDR3 sequence is 15 residues long. Germline CDR1 and CDR2: SGHTA and FQGTGA. V shed 4 bases and J 2 bases; nucleotides not matched to a gene: 6. CDR3 region: CASSSREANTDTQYF. CDR3 DNA sequence: TGTGCCAGCAGCTCCCGGGAGGCCAACACAGATACGCAGTATTTT.

This clone is judged medium-sized. This sequence joins TRBV28 and TRBJ1-2; TRBD1 agrees at 11 bases. The V segment lost 5 bases and the J segment 7 bases; nucleotides outside the gene matches: 6. From germline, CDR1 is MDHEN and CDR2 SYDVKM. CDR3 size: 14 residues. For the CDR3, the DNA is TGTGCCAGCAGTCAAGCCGGGACAGGGGGTGGCTACACCTTC. Residues: CASSQAGTGGGYTF.

This clone has just a few counts. The chain recombines TRBV19 with TRBJ2-2, with D unresolved. Trimming removed 6 bases from V and 5 bases from J, with 25 bases in between. Germline values: CDR1 LNHDA, CDR2 SQIVND (reference sequence). The CDR3 consists of 18 residues. The CDR3 is CASRFLRPGPMGTGELFF. CDR3 coding DNA: TGTGCCAGTAGATTCCTCCGCCCCGGGCCTATGGGAACCGGGGAGCTGTTTTTT.

The chain is built from TRBV9 and TRBJ2-3; no definite D call. The CDR3 is 12 residues long. V shed 0 bases and J shed 5 bases, with 4 bases lying between them. CDR1 and CDR2 (germline): SGDLS, YYNGEE. The CDR3 reads CASSVEVDTQYF. CDR3 nucleotides: TGTGCCAGCAGCGTAGAGGTAGATACGCAGTATTTT.

The CDR3 DNA is TGTGCCAGCAGCAAACTAGCGGTAATTTACAATGAGCAGTTCTTC. This codes for CASSKLAVIYNEQFF. The chain is built from TRBV7-8 and TRBJ2-1; 8 bases agree with TRBD2. Germline V gene lookup returns CDR1 SGHVS and CDR2 FQNEAQ. The CDR3 is made up of 15 amino acids. The ends lost 5 bases at V and 4 bases at J; junction bases unmatched: 7.